This T cell receptor (beta chain) was identified during a study of blood T cells in healthy people across ages. Whole-study findings and limits: TCR beta diversity per million T cells fell roughly linearly with age. Unknown donor CMV status possibly confounded expanded clonotype changes.

A second PCR, run for about 6 to 11 cycles, used a sample-barcoded 5' primer plus a J-beta primer mix. Using its own MiXCR run on the 5' RACE reads, TCRdb lists one record per CDR3 protein. The sample carries 1.6 million or so distinct CDR3 sequences, roughly 30% recorded once. This clonotype appeared a few times. As yet, its antigen is unknown. Trimming took 5 bases from V and 4 from J, leaving 11 bases between them. Germline V gene data show CDR1 as SGHTA and CDR2 as FQGNSA. The CDR3 is made up of 14 amino acids. Sequenced sample: blood. The receptor's source is a woman between 25 and 40 years old in good health. The rearrangement uses TRBV7-2 and TRBJ2-2; D gene unclear. CDR3 sequence reads: CASSAYTSTGELFF. The CDR3 DNA sequence: TGTGCCAGCAGCGCCTATACTTCCACCGGGGAGCTGTTTTTT. Full variable domain (missing parts from reference TRBV7-2 and TRBJ2-2): GAGVSQSPSNKVTEKGKDVELRCDPISGHTALYWYRQSLGQGLEFLIYFQGNSAPDKSGLPSDRFSAERTGGSVSTLTIQRTQQEDSAVYLCASSAYTSTGELFFGEGSRLTVL.